Below are 8 T cell receptor beta chains sequenced from a single sample in a study of cytomegalovirus exposure and HLA in healthy donors. The PCR employed 60 Vbeta primers together with 13 Jbeta primers. Sequenced by immunoSEQ multiplex PCR; TCRdb stores in-frame clones only, minus some. The sample includes 150,000 to 200,000 clones, 70% to 85% of them seen just once. The source material was PBMCs. The receptors come from a boy between 2 and 10 years old in good health and CMV-seronegative.

This clone was counted only a few times. This rearrangement joins TRBV5-1 to TRBJ2-1; 9 bases match TRBD2. The trim removed 4 bases at V and 1 base at J, leaving 6 bases unmatched. CDR3 length equals 16 residues. The germline CDR1 and CDR2 sequences are SGHRS and YFSETQ. The CDR3 spells CASSLSGGGSYNEQFF. CDR3 in DNA: TGCGCCAGCAGCCTTAGCGGGGGAGGGTCCTACAATGAGCAGTTCTTC.

This clone showed up just a few times. This chain connects TRBV4-3 to TRBJ2-7, with unresolved D. The germline V gene has CDR1 LGHNA and CDR2 YSLEER. Trimming took off 1 base at V and 3 bases at J, with 16 bases between the two ends. This CDR3 region has 16 residues. CDR3 in amino acids: CASSQGFAYSVYEQYF. The CDR3 region has the DNA TGCGCCAGCAGCCAAGGTTTTGCCTACTCCGTCTACGAGCAGTACTTC.

This sequence joins TRBV2 and TRBJ2-1, with D perhaps matching TRBD2 (7 bases). The CDR3 is made up of 14 amino acids. Germline V gene lookup returns CDR1 SNHLY and CDR2 FYNNEI. V lost 3 bases and J lost 5, with 11 bases in between. CDR3 bases: TGTGCCAGCAGTGACCGGGGGGCGGACAATGAGCAGTTCTTC. Encoded protein: CASSDRGADNEQFF.

The rearrangement uses TRBV15 and TRBJ1-6, with D unclear. V was cut by 1 base and J by 8 bases, with 12 bases left in between. The CDR3 has 15 residues. In germline, CDR1 is LNHNV, CDR2 YYDKDF (reference sequence). The CDR3 reads CATSRARPSDSPLHF. The CDR3 region has the DNA TGTGCCACCAGCAGAGCAAGACCCAGCGATTCACCCCTCCACTTT.

The chain couples TRBV23-1 to TRBJ1-3, with 9 bases identical to TRBD1. TRBV23-1 is annotated as an ORF whose role is uncertain. V lost 4 bases and J lost 2; bases outside the gene matches: 3. The CDR3 has 15 amino acids. The CDR3 region has the DNA TGCGCCAGCAGTCTACAGGGGGCAGCTGGAAACACCATATATTTT. Translated, it gives CASSLQGAAGNTIYF.

This clone was detected a few times. The CDR3 region has the DNA TGTGCCAGCCGCGGGACTGGCGCTGGGAATACGCAGTATTTT. The encoded protein is CASRGTGAGNTQYF. The chain couples TRBV7-9 to TRBJ2-3; possible D gene TRBD2, 6 bases. From germline, CDR1 is SEHNR and CDR2 FQNEAQ (reference sequence). Trimming shortened V by 8 bases and J by 7 bases, and 19 bases separated the two germline ends. The CDR3 consists of 14 residues.

A remark on this clone: The germline gene is not matched at one end of the junction; a read error may be the cause. The rearrangement uses TRBV7-9 and TRBJ2-1; D might be TRBD1 (5 bases). Germline V gives CDR1 SEHNR, CDR2 FQNEAQ (reference sequence). CDR3 length: 16 amino acids. The CDR3 region is CASSNTNRSSYSEQFF. The CDR3 DNA sequence: TGTGCCAGCAGCAATACCAACAGGAGCTCCTACAGTGAGCAGTTCTTC.

The V call is TRBV5-1, the J call TRBJ2-5; tentatively, D is TRBD2 (5 bases). The CDR3 is 14 residues long. Germline V lookup: CDR1 SGHRS, CDR2 YFSETQ. Between the trimmed V and J ends, which lost 0 bases and 1 base, there was a span of 7 bases. The CDR3 loop reads CASSLVEVQETQYF. As DNA, the CDR3 is TGCGCCAGCAGCTTGGTGGAGGTCCAAGAGACCCAGTACTTC.